These 32 T cell receptor beta chains originate from one sample sequenced in a study of beta chain features in type 1 diabetes. Sequencing targeted expressed TCRB transcripts, as all isolated RNA had been reverse transcribed. Sequenced by immunoSEQ multiplex PCR; TCRdb stores in-frame clones only, minus some. The table has more than 300,000 clones, about 12% seen once; the top ten hold more than 0.015%. The sequenced sample was naive CD4+ T cells from blood. The origin of the receptors is a man aged 18 to 29 in good health.

The chain is built from TRBV4-3 and TRBJ2-2; 8 bases match TRBD1. V trimming: 3 bases; J trimming: 0 bases; junction bases outside the gene matches: 3. The CDR3 covers 16 residues. Per germline, CDR1 LGHNA and CDR2 YSLEER. The CDR3 DNA is TGCGCCAGCAGCCATGACAGGGGCTCGAACACCGGGGAGCTGTTTTTT. Protein: CASSHDRGSNTGELFF.

This clone was seen more than once but under ten times. This sequence joins TRBV20-1 and TRBJ1-1; D remains unclear. V gave up 7 bases and J gave up 3 bases, with 6 bases separating them. This CDR3 contains 10 residues. Germline CDR1 DFQATT, CDR2 SNEGSKA (reference sequence). The DNA of the CDR3 is TGCAGTGGCGCACACACTGAAGCTTTCTTT. As protein: CSGAHTEAFF.

This clone appeared a few times. The rearrangement uses TRBV7-9 and TRBJ1-6; the D gene is possibly TRBD1 (6 bases). The germline V gene has CDR1 SEHNR and CDR2 FQNEAQ (reference sequence). The CDR3 covers 12 residues. V was shortened by 6 bases and J by 9 bases, with 9 bases between the two germline ends. The CDR3 reads CASRTGTSPLHF. CDR3 DNA sequence: TGTGCCAGCAGAACAGGGACTTCACCCCTCCACTTT.

This clone was detected only a few times. J is TRBJ1-1 and V is TRBV7-9; no clear D gene. V lost 0 bases, J lost 4 bases, and 9 bases lay in between. Per the germline V gene, CDR1 is SEHNR and CDR2 is FQNEAQ (reference sequence). This CDR3 spans 14 amino acids. This CDR3 is CASSLAAAATEAFF. DNA for the CDR3: TGTGCCAGCAGCTTAGCGGCGGCAGCCACTGAAGCTTTCTTT.

This clone occurred a few times. This specimen includes other DNA sequences encoding the same CDR3. This chain connects TRBV28 to TRBJ2-7; TRBD1 aligns across 10 bases. The CDR3 extends over 13 amino acids. J was trimmed by 3 bases and V by 6 bases; bases with no gene match: 2. Germline V CDR1 and CDR2: MDHEN, SYDVKM. The CDR3 sequence is CASRRTGGYEQYF. The CDR3 DNA sequence: TGTGCCAGCAGAAGGACAGGGGGCTACGAGCAGTACTTC.

This sequence joins TRBV29-1 and TRBJ2-7, with TRBD1 identical over 9 bases. The CDR3 runs to 14 residues. Germline values: CDR1 SQVTM, CDR2 ANQGSEA. V trimming: 5 bases; J trimming: 5 bases; junction bases outside the gene matches: 10. The CDR3 DNA reads as TGCAGCGTTTCCTTAATGGGACAGGGCAACGAGCAGTACTTC. Its translation: CSVSLMGQGNEQYF.

This clone was recorded a few times. The V call is TRBV7-2, the J call TRBJ1-3; D remains unclear. This CDR3 spans 14 amino acids. Per germline, CDR1 SGHTA and CDR2 FQGNSA. V lost 5 bases and J lost 0, with 8 bases in between. CDR3 nucleotide sequence: TGTGCCAGCAGCCCTGTCCTCTCTGGAAACACCATATATTTT. Translation: CASSPVLSGNTIYF.

The chain employs TRBV18 and TRBJ1-2; tentatively, D is TRBD1 (5 bases). The CDR3 has 14 residues. V was trimmed by 6 bases and J by 4 bases, leaving 15 bases between them. Germline V gives CDR1 KGHSH, CDR2 LQKENI. CDR3 sequence reads: CASSRPSDTYGYTF. In DNA form, the CDR3 reads TGTGCCAGCTCCCGACCCTCGGACACCTATGGCTACACCTTC.

This clone was seen more than once but under ten times. The sample holds other DNA sequences that translate to the same CDR3. The chain uses TRBV18 and TRBJ2-3, with D possibly TRBD2 on 5 matching bases. There are 14 residues in the CDR3. Per the germline V gene, CDR1 is KGHSH and CDR2 is LQKENI. Between the trimmed V and J ends, which lost 3 bases and 2 bases, there was a span of 9 bases. CDR3 protein: CASSPSGSTDTQYF. CDR3 in DNA: TGTGCCAGCTCACCCTCGGGATCCACAGATACGCAGTATTTT.

The chain recombines TRBV7-2 with TRBJ2-3; 8 bases map to TRBD2. The CDR3 consists of 16 residues. The V segment lost 4 bases and the J segment 5 bases; nucleotides outside the gene matches: 11. CDR1 and CDR2 (germline): SGHTA, FQGNSA. The chain's CDR3 is CASSWGGLGGKDTQYF. DNA for the CDR3: TGTGCCAGCAGCTGGGGGGGACTAGGCGGGAAAGATACGCAGTATTTT.

This chain joins TRBV2 and TRBJ2-7; 7 bases line up with TRBD1. This CDR3 is built from 15 residues. Germline CDR1 and CDR2: SNHLY and FYNNEI. Trimming removed 2 bases from V and 1 base from J; junction bases left unmatched: 5. CDR3 DNA: TGTGCCAGCAGTGAACCAGGGGACAGTTCCTACGAGCAGTACTTC. Translation gives CASSEPGDSSYEQYF.

The chain joins TRBV30 to TRBJ2-7; 10 bases agree with TRBD1. J lost 2 bases, V lost 5 bases, and 6 bases had no gene match. The V gene's germline CDR1 is GTSNPN and CDR2 SVGIG (reference sequence). The CDR3 runs 14 residues. CDR3 DNA: TGTGCCTGGGACAGGGGGCGAACCCCCTACGAGCAGTACTTC. Encoded protein: CAWDRGRTPYEQYF.

CDR3 loop: CASSLGTGDQPQHF. CDR3 nucleotide sequence: TGCGCCAGCAGCTTAGGGACAGGGGACCAGCCCCAGCATTTT. The chain has TRBV5-1 and TRBJ1-5; 10 bases map to TRBD1. The V and J ends lost 2 bases and 7 bases, in that order; junction bases with no gene match: 3. The germline gives CDR1 SGHRS, CDR2 YFSETQ. The CDR3 loop spans 14 amino acids.

The gene calls are TRBV7-3 and TRBJ1-6; 9 positions agree with TRBD1. Trimming cost V 2 bases and J 9 bases; bases outside gene matches: 8. Germline V gene sequence: CDR1 SGHTA, CDR2 FQGTGA. This CDR3 has 16 amino acids. CDR3 in DNA: TGTGCCAGCAGCTTATCCCGGACAGGGGATCGTTCACCCCTCCACTTT. The encoded protein is CASSLSRTGDRSPLHF.

There are a few counts of this clone. The genes are TRBV7-3 and TRBJ1-2, with TRBD1 matching 7 bases. Germline trimming cut 3 bases from V and 2 bases from J; bases unmatched to any gene: 9. Germline values: CDR1 SGHTA, CDR2 FQGTGA. This CDR3 region has 16 residues. CDR3 in DNA: TGTGCCAGCAGCTTGGAGCCCGCGGGACAGAACTATGGCTACACCTTC. Translation gives CASSLEPAGQNYGYTF.

This clone appeared a few times. The chain carries TRBV5-4 and TRBJ2-1, with TRBD1 matching 9 bases. V was clipped by 4 bases and J by 3 bases; unmatched bases: 5. This CDR3 is 15 amino acids long. Germline CDR1 and CDR2: SGHNT and YYREEE (reference sequence). The CDR3 sequence: CASSKDRGLYNEQFF. The CDR3 coding sequence is TGTGCCAGCAGCAAGGACAGGGGTCTCTACAATGAGCAGTTCTTC.

Only a few counts were recorded for this clone. The rearrangement joins TRBV9 to TRBJ1-2; D is perhaps TRBD1 (6 bases). From germline, CDR1 is SGDLS and CDR2 YYNGEE. With 0 bases removed from V and 0 bases from J, the gap between germline ends came to 6 bases. The CDR3 is 14 residues long. CDR3 sequence: CASSVEGANYGYTF. The CDR3, as DNA: TGTGCCAGCAGCGTAGAGGGGGCTAACTATGGCTACACCTTC.

This sequence joins TRBV4-3 and TRBJ2-2, with TRBD2 matching 11 bases. Per germline, CDR1 LGHNA and CDR2 YSLEER. The CDR3 runs to 19 residues. With V trimmed by 0 bases and J by 2 bases, 8 bases remained unmatched. The DNA for the CDR3 is TGCGCCAGCAGCCAAGACTTGTTAGCGGGAGGGTCAAACACCGGGGAGCTGTTTTTT. It is translated as CASSQDLLAGGSNTGELFF.

The V call is TRBV30, the J call TRBJ1-4; maybe TRBD1 (5 bases). Trimming removed 4 bases at V and 0 bases at J, with 9 bases between. Per germline, CDR1 GTSNPN and CDR2 SVGIG (reference sequence). The CDR3 totals 14 residues. DNA of the CDR3: TGTGCCTGGACAGGGCTTGCAACTAATGAAAAACTGTTTTTT. It yields the protein CAWTGLATNEKLFF. The whole variable domain, remainder taken from reference TRBV30 and TRBJ1-4, is SQTIHQWPATLVQPVGSPLSLECTVEGTSNPNLYWYRQAAGRGLQLLFYSVGIGQISSEVPQNLSASRPQDRQFILSSKKLLLSDSGFYLCAWTGLATNEKLFFGSGTQLSVL.

This clone has just a few counts. The chain couples TRBV25-1 to TRBJ1-1; TRBD1 matches at 8 bases. The CDR3 spans 16 residues. CDR1 is MGHDK, CDR2 SYGVNS, per germline. J gave up 6 bases and V 6 bases, and 15 bases lay outside the gene matches. As DNA, the CDR3 is TGTGCCAGCAGACTGGGACAGGTAGGCGCAGGGGCTGAAGCTTTCTTT. Protein: CASRLGQVGAGAEAFF.

The V and J genes are TRBV4-3 and TRBJ2-5; 8 nucleotides line up with TRBD2. Germline CDR1 and CDR2: LGHNA and YSLEER. Trimming took 0 bases from V and 7 from J; bases not matched to a gene: 4. The CDR3 has 14 amino acids. The CDR3 here is CASSQEGAGGTQYF. Here the CDR3 DNA reads TGCGCCAGCAGCCAAGAGGGGGCGGGAGGGACCCAGTACTTC.

V usage is TRBV19 and J usage is TRBJ2-3; 7 nucleotides line up with TRBD1. Germline values: CDR1 LNHDA, CDR2 SQIVND (reference sequence). The CDR3 has 14 residues. V was pared by 10 bases and J by 2 bases, with 9 bases of the junction left unmatched. CDR3 in DNA: TGTGCCACCCGCCGACAGGGAGTCACAGATACGCAGTATTTT. It encodes CATRRQGVTDTQYF. The variable domain in full, with the rest retrieved from reference TRBV19 and TRBJ2-3, is DGGITQSPKYLFRKEGQNVTLSCEQNLNHDAMYWYRQDPGQGLRLIYYSQIVNDFQKGDIAEGYSVSREKKESFPLTVTSAQKNPTAFYLCATRRQGVTDTQYFGPGTRLTVL.

This chain uses TRBV7-3 with TRBJ2-3; 7 positions agree with TRBD2. Germline trimming cut 0 bases from V and 0 bases from J; bases unmatched to any gene: 6. Germline V lookup: CDR1 SGHTA, CDR2 FQGTGA. The CDR3 totals 17 residues. CDR3 loop: CASSLTAGTTSTDTQYF. In DNA, the CDR3 is TGTGCCAGCAGCTTAACTGCCGGGACTACCAGCACAGATACGCAGTATTTT.

This chain joins TRBV30 and TRBJ2-3; D unresolved. The CDR3 has 11 amino acids. CDR1 and CDR2 from the germline V gene are GTSNPN and SVGIG (reference sequence). The V end was cut by 1 base, the J end by 3 bases, with 2 bases between. CDR3 bases: TGTGCCTGGAGTGCAACAGATACGCAGTATTTT. Translation gives CAWSATDTQYF.

This chain uses TRBV11-3 with TRBJ2-1; D is uncertain. CDR3 length: 13 residues. Trimming removed 2 bases from V and 8 bases from J, with 10 bases in between. The germline gives CDR1 SGHNT, CDR2 YENEEA. The CDR3: CASSLLSGYEQFF. The CDR3 DNA is TGTGCCAGCAGCTTACTCTCAGGTTATGAGCAGTTCTTC. The full variable domain, its missing parts supplied by reference TRBV11-3 and TRBJ2-1, is EAGVVQSPRYKIIEKKQPVAFWCNPISGHNTLYWYLQNLGQGPELLIRYENEEAVDDSQLPKDRFSAERLKGVDSTLKIQPAELGDSAVYLCASSLLSGYEQFFGPGTRLTVL.

The table lists this clone with a few counts. Here the CDR3 reads CASSVQGLNYGYTF. The CDR3 DNA reads as TGTGCCAGCAGCGTTCAGGGATTAAACTATGGCTACACCTTC. The V and J genes are TRBV9 and TRBJ1-2; weak D call: TRBD1 (5 bases). The ends were cut back, 2 bases at V and 2 bases at J, with 10 bases in the middle. The germline gives CDR1 SGDLS, CDR2 YYNGEE. This CDR3 is 14 amino acids long.

The rearrangement uses TRBV6-5 and TRBJ2-2, with D possibly being TRBD1 (5 bases). The CDR3 extends over 14 amino acids. CDR1 MNHEY and CDR2 SVGAGI come from the germline V gene. V lost 8 bases, J lost 0 bases, and 10 bases lay in between. CDR3 nucleotide sequence: TGTGCCAGCCTTGACAGTCCGAACACCGGGGAGCTGTTTTTT. Translating it yields CASLDSPNTGELFF.

There are a few counts of this clone. The rearrangement joins TRBV6-5 to TRBJ2-1; 7 nucleotides align to TRBD2. This CDR3 spans 13 amino acids. CDR1 and CDR2 from the germline V gene are MNHEY and SVGAGI. V lost 6 bases to trimming and J lost 4 bases; unmatched junction nucleotides: 3. The CDR3 bases are TGTGCCAGCAGGAGGGGACTATACAATGAGCAGTTCTTC. It codes for CASRRGLYNEQFF.

This clone has a handful of counts. The chain joins TRBV28 to TRBJ1-3, with D unresolved. Germline lookup yields CDR1 MDHEN and CDR2 SYDVKM. With 1 base removed from V and 0 bases from J, the gap between germline ends came to 4 bases. The CDR3 extends over 14 amino acids. In nucleotides, the CDR3 is TGTGCCAGCAGTTTATCGGTCTCTGGAAACACCATATATTTT. This gives the protein CASSLSVSGNTIYF.

This clone was recorded a few times. This chain joins TRBV4-2 and TRBJ2-1; 12 bases are a match to TRBD2. V lost 3 bases and J lost 7; bases outside the gene matches: 7. The CDR3 has 16 amino acids. Per the germline V gene, CDR1 is LGHNA and CDR2 is YNFKEQ. The CDR3 DNA follows: TGTGCCAGCAGCCAGACTAGCGGGAGAAGTTGGAATGAGCAGTTCTTC. This sequence encodes CASSQTSGRSWNEQFF.

J is TRBJ1-6 and V is TRBV7-9; TRBD1 is a possible D gene (5 bases). Trimming took 3 bases from V and 9 from J, leaving 15 bases between them. The germline CDR1 and CDR2 sequences are SEHNR and FQNEAQ (reference sequence). The CDR3 has 15 amino acids. CDR3 region: CASSLSARRGSPLHF. CDR3 coding DNA: TGTGCCAGCAGCTTGTCGGCCCGAAGGGGTTCACCCCTCCACTTT.

The chain joins TRBV9 to TRBJ2-2; a possible D gene is TRBD1 (6 bases). This CDR3 contains 17 residues. Trimming shortened V by 3 bases and J by 1 base, and 16 bases separated the two germline ends. Per germline, CDR1 SGDLS and CDR2 YYNGEE. The CDR3 reads CASSGNRQVLNTGELFF. The CDR3 DNA is TGTGCCAGCAGCGGAAACAGACAGGTCCTGAACACCGGGGAGCTGTTTTTT. The whole variable domain, remainder taken from reference TRBV9 and TRBJ2-2, is DSGVTQTPKHLITATGQRVTLRCSPRSGDLSVYWYQQSLDQGLQFLIQYYNGEERAKGNILERFSAQQFPDLHSELNLSSLELGDSALYFCASSGNRQVLNTGELFFGEGSRLTVL.